The 32 T cell receptor beta chains below come from one sample, sequenced in a study of cytomegalovirus exposure and HLA in healthy donors. 60 Vbeta and 13 Jbeta primers were used in PCR. The data were produced by immunoSEQ multiplex PCR, yet TCRdb's version contains in-frame clones alone and is incomplete. The sample has about 94,000 clones; around 84% are singletons. The sample comprised PBMCs. Receptors originate from a human donor in good health.

The genes are TRBV7-2 and TRBJ1-2; TRBD1 aligns across 10 bases. The CDR3 has 14 amino acids. V lost 5 bases and J lost 4; bases outside the gene matches: 4. Germline values: CDR1 SGHTA, CDR2 FQGNSA. This CDR3 is CASSQDRGAYGYTF. CDR3 DNA: TGTGCCAGCAGCCAGGACAGGGGGGCCTATGGCTACACCTTC. The whole variable domain, filled in from reference TRBV7-2 and TRBJ1-2, reads GAGVSQSPSNKVTEKGKDVELRCDPISGHTALYWYRQSLGQGLEFLIYFQGNSAPDKSGLPSDRFSAERTGGSVSTLTIQRTQQEDSAVYLCASSQDRGAYGYTFGSGTRLTVV.

This chain joins TRBV7-8 and TRBJ2-2; TRBD2 matches 8 bases. The germline gives CDR1 SGHVS, CDR2 FQNEAQ. V was pared by 6 bases and J by 2 bases, with 14 bases of the junction left unmatched. The CDR3 is 18 residues long. CDR3 bases: TGTGCCAGCAGGGTGAGGGGACCAAGCGGGGGTAACACCGGGGAGCTGTTTTTT. Protein sequence: CASRVRGPSGGNTGELFF. The whole variable domain, filled in from reference TRBV7-8 and TRBJ2-2, reads GAGVSQSPRYKVAKRGQDVALRCDPISGHVSLFWYQQALGQGPEFLTYFQNEAQLDKSGLPSDRFFAERPEGSVSTLKIQRTQQEDSAVYLCASRVRGPSGGNTGELFFGEGSRLTVL.

This chain links TRBV19 with TRBJ1-5; TRBD1 agrees at 7 bases. CDR3 size: 15 residues. CDR1 is LNHDA, CDR2 SQIVND, per germline (reference sequence). Trimming at V came to 7 bases and at J to 4 bases, leaving 10 bases not matched to a gene. DNA for the CDR3: TGTGCCAGTAATTTCGGGACAGCCCTTAATCAGCCCCAGCATTTT. Amino acids: CASNFGTALNQPQHF.

V usage is TRBV28 and J usage is TRBJ2-5; TRBD1 matches at 12 bases. Trimming cost V 8 bases and J 4 bases; bases outside gene matches: 2. This CDR3 comprises 13 residues. The germline gives CDR1 MDHEN, CDR2 SYDVKM. Here the CDR3 reads CASAGQGAETQYF. CDR3 DNA sequence: TGTGCCAGCGCGGGACAGGGGGCAGAGACCCAGTACTTC.

The rearrangement joins TRBV6-1 to TRBJ2-7; a weak D match, TRBD1 (5 bases). CDR1 and CDR2 (germline): MNHNS, SASEGT. V was shortened by 3 bases and J by 1 base, with 16 bases between the two germline ends. CDR3 length: 16 residues. The DNA of the CDR3 is TGTGCCAGCAGTGATCCCAGGGTTGGTCCTTCCTACGAGCAGTACTTC. This sequence encodes CASSDPRVGPSYEQYF.

The rearrangement uses TRBV5-1 and TRBJ2-1, with 7 bases identical to TRBD2. Losses at the gene ends were 0 bases for V and 4 bases for J; bases not matched to a gene: 7. The CDR3 spans 16 residues. From germline, CDR1 is SGHRS and CDR2 YFSETQ. CDR3 nucleotides: TGCGCCAGCAGCTTGGGAGCGGGACTTTCTTACAATGAGCAGTTCTTC. Amino acid sequence: CASSLGAGLSYNEQFF.

V usage is TRBV7-9 and J usage is TRBJ2-2; tentative D call: TRBD2 (5 bases). Trimming took 4 bases from V and 5 from J, leaving 17 bases between them. Germline values: CDR1 SEHNR, CDR2 FQNEAQ (reference sequence). The CDR3 is made up of 16 amino acids. CDR3 sequence reads: CASSSSGGAGTGELFF. The DNA for the CDR3 is TGTGCCAGCAGCTCCTCTGGAGGAGCTGGTACCGGGGAGCTGTTTTTT. The entire variable domain, with the rest obtained from reference TRBV7-9 and TRBJ2-2, is as follows: DTGVSQNPRHKITKRGQNVTFRCDPISEHNRLYWYRQTLGQGPEFLTYFQNEAQLEKSRLLSDRFSAERPKGSFSTLEIQRTEQGDSAMYLCASSSSGGAGTGELFFGEGSRLTVL.

V and J are TRBV6-5 and TRBJ2-7; tentatively, D is TRBD1 (6 bases). Germline V gene lookup returns CDR1 MNHEY and CDR2 SVGAGI. The CDR3 runs to 14 residues. V lost 8 bases and J 3 bases, leaving 17 bases between the germline ends. CDR3 in DNA: TGTGCCAGCGGTAAGAGAGGGGGAATCTACGAGCAGTACTTC. It yields the protein CASGKRGGIYEQYF.

This sequence joins TRBV5-1 and TRBJ1-6; a possible D gene is TRBD1 (5 bases). Germline V gene lookup returns CDR1 SGHRS and CDR2 YFSETQ. The CDR3 has 16 residues. Between the trimmed V and J ends, which lost 0 bases and 7 bases, there was a span of 14 bases. The CDR3 sequence is CASSLEGGRANSPLHF. The DNA for the CDR3 is TGCGCCAGCAGCTTGGAAGGTGGCAGGGCAAATTCACCCCTCCACTTT.

The chain joins TRBV21-1 to TRBJ1-1; the D call TRBD1 from the table was never checked on the DNA. TRBV21-1 is annotated as a pseudogene. The CDR3 has 13 residues. CDR3 loop: CASSKEGDREAFF. The CDR3 DNA follows: TGTGCCAGCAGCAAAGAGGGGGACAGGGAAGCTTTCTTT.

This rearrangement joins TRBV4-1 to TRBJ2-7; 9 bases match TRBD2. This CDR3 region has 16 residues. Germline lookup yields CDR1 MGHRA and CDR2 YSYEKL. Germline trimming cut 1 base from V and 2 bases from J; bases unmatched to any gene: 6. The CDR3 loop is CASSQVALAGTYEQYF. In nucleotides, the CDR3 is TGCGCCAGCAGCCAAGTCGCCCTAGCGGGAACCTACGAGCAGTACTTC.

The rearrangement uses TRBV5-1 and TRBJ2-7; no clear D gene. Germline V gives CDR1 SGHRS, CDR2 YFSETQ. The length of the CDR3 is 14 residues. V lost 3 bases and J 3 bases, leaving 13 bases between the germline ends. Here the CDR3 DNA reads TGCGCCAGCAGCTCGACTCAACTCCTCTACGAGCAGTACTTC. As protein: CASSSTQLLYEQYF.

The chain carries TRBV5-5 and TRBJ1-1, with D maybe TRBD1 (6 bases). The CDR3 is made up of 14 amino acids. The V gene's germline CDR1 is SGHKS and CDR2 YYEKEE (reference sequence). Trimming took off 4 bases at V and 3 bases at J, with 13 bases between the two ends. The CDR3 is CASSQGGWYTEAFF. In nucleotides, the CDR3 is TGTGCCAGCAGCCAAGGGGGATGGTACACTGAAGCTTTCTTT. Full variable domain (rest looked up from reference TRBV5-5 and TRBJ1-1): DAGVTQSPTHLIKTRGQQVTLRCSPISGHKSVSWYQQVLGQGPQFIFQYYEKEERGRGNFPDRFSARQFPNYSSELNVNALLLGDSALYLCASSQGGWYTEAFFGQGTRLTVV.

The genes are TRBV4-3 and TRBJ2-3; weak D call: TRBD2 (5 bases). The CDR3 has 13 residues. Germline assignment: CDR1 LGHNA and CDR2 YSLEER. CDR3 bases: TGCGCATCCGCGGCGGGCTATGCAGATACGCAGTATTTT. The encoded protein is CASAAGYADTQYF.

V and J are TRBV28 and TRBJ2-7; D is possibly TRBD1 (6 bases). V was shortened by 3 bases and J by 5 bases, with 17 bases between the two germline ends. The CDR3 spans 15 residues. Germline loops: CDR1 MDHEN, CDR2 SYDVKM. In DNA, the CDR3 is TGTGCCAGCAGTTTTGGGGGCACCGAAGCCCACGAGCAGTACTTC. Protein sequence: CASSFGGTEAHEQYF.

The chain joins TRBV6-1 to TRBJ1-3; no firm D call. CDR1 MNHNS and CDR2 SASEGT come from the germline V gene. There are 13 residues in the CDR3. Trimming removed 6 bases from V and 2 bases from J, with 8 bases in between. The CDR3 bases are TGTGCCAGCAGAGTCCAGGCTGGAAACACCATATATTTT. It is translated as CASRVQAGNTIYF.

The V gene is TRBV18, the J gene TRBJ1-1; D not resolved. The V and J ends lost 3 bases and 0 bases respectively, with 8 bases between them. Looked up from germline, CDR1 is KGHSH and CDR2 is LQKENI. The CDR3 covers 14 residues. In DNA form, the CDR3 reads TGTGCCAGCTCACCGGAACAGCTGAACACTGAAGCTTTCTTT. This codes for CASSPEQLNTEAFF.

This chain joins TRBV4-3 and TRBJ2-1, with 8 positions matching TRBD2. CDR1 is LGHNA and CDR2 is YSLEER in the germline V gene. V trimming: 2 bases; J trimming: 0 bases; junction bases outside the gene matches: 9. This CDR3 region has 18 residues. The CDR3 reads CASSQTVSGASSYNEQFF. The DNA for the CDR3 is TGCGCCAGCAGCCAAACCGTTAGCGGGGCCAGCTCCTACAATGAGCAGTTCTTC.

In nucleotides, the CDR3 is TGTGCCAGCAGCTTGGCTAAAATGGGTCCTAGGCCCACAGATACGCAGTATTTT. It translates to CASSLAKMGPRPTDTQYF. The J gene is TRBJ2-3, the V gene TRBV7-2; D is ambiguous. This CDR3 region has 18 residues. Looked up from germline, CDR1 is SGHTA and CDR2 is FQGNSA. Trimming shortened V by 3 bases and J by 2 bases, and 21 bases separated the two germline ends.

The chain links TRBV14 to TRBJ2-5; 11 positions agree with TRBD2. The germline gives CDR1 SGHDN, CDR2 FVKESK. The length of the CDR3 is 14 residues. The trim removed 4 bases at V and 3 bases at J, leaving 1 base unmatched. This CDR3 is CASSLAGGKETQYF. The CDR3 DNA follows: TGTGCCAGCAGCCTAGCGGGAGGGAAAGAGACCCAGTACTTC. The full variable domain, its missing parts supplied by reference TRBV14 and TRBJ2-5, is EAGVTQFPSHSVIEKGQTVTLRCDPISGHDNLYWYRRVMGKEIKFLLHFVKESKQDESGMPNNRFLAERTGGTYSTLKVQPAELEDSGVYFCASSLAGGKETQYFGPGTRLLVL.

The chain uses TRBV29-1 and TRBJ2-5; 10 bases align to TRBD1. The CDR3 sequence is 14 residues long. The V gene's germline CDR1 is SQVTM and CDR2 ANQGSEA. V lost 7 bases, J lost 5 bases, and 10 bases stayed unmatched. CDR3 DNA sequence: TGCAGCGCTGCGACAGGGGGCAATGGGGAGACCCAGTACTTC. Translating gives CSAATGGNGETQYF.

The J gene is TRBJ2-5, the V gene TRBV6-5, with D perhaps TRBD2 (5 bases). Germline V lookup: CDR1 MNHEY, CDR2 SVGAGI. The length of the CDR3 is 12 residues. V lost 2 bases and J lost 5, with 6 bases in between. CDR3 bases: TGTGCCAGCAGTTACCGAGGGGAGACCCAGTACTTC. Encoded protein: CASSYRGETQYF.

The rearrangement uses TRBV29-1 and TRBJ2-7; D may be TRBD1 (5 bases). The CDR3 extends over 12 amino acids. Trimming removed 5 bases at V and 1 base at J, with 9 bases between. Looked up from germline, CDR1 is SQVTM and CDR2 is ANQGSEA. The DNA of the CDR3 is TGCAGCGTTAGGGGCTCTTCCTACGAGCAGTACTTC. Translating it yields CSVRGSSYEQYF.

This chain links TRBV6-6 with TRBJ2-7, with 11 nucleotides matching TRBD1. The CDR3 is made up of 16 amino acids. J lost 2 bases, V lost 4 bases, and 7 bases had no gene match. Germline V gene lookup returns CDR1 MNHNY and CDR2 SVGAGI (reference sequence). CDR3 DNA sequence: TGTGCCAGCAGTTCTTCAAGGACAGGGGGCCCCTACGAGCAGTACTTC. This codes for CASSSSRTGGPYEQYF.

The chain has TRBV6-1 and TRBJ1-2; 11 bases line up with TRBD1. With 2 bases clipped from V and 5 bases from J, the junction kept 10 bases outside the gene matches. Per germline, CDR1 MNHNS and CDR2 SASEGT. This CDR3 region has 17 residues. CDR3 residues: CASSESAGDRGSYGYTF. The CDR3 DNA follows: TGTGCCAGCAGTGAATCGGCTGGGGACAGGGGGTCTTATGGCTACACCTTC.

The chain combines TRBV19 with TRBJ1-5, with D tentatively TRBD1 (5 bases). The CDR3 totals 12 residues. V was shortened by 7 bases and J by 11 bases, with 15 bases between the two germline ends. Looked up from germline, CDR1 is LNHDA and CDR2 is SQIVND (reference sequence). CDR3 loop: CASISASGAQHF. In DNA form, the CDR3 reads TGTGCCAGTATCTCAGCTTCGGGGGCCCAGCATTTT.

The chain employs TRBV5-5 and TRBJ1-4, with TRBD1 matching over 7 bases. The CDR3 length is 12 residues. Germline V gives CDR1 SGHKS, CDR2 YYEKEE (reference sequence). With 4 bases clipped from V and 8 bases from J, the junction kept 2 bases outside the gene matches. In DNA, the CDR3 is TGTGCCAGCAGCCCACAGGGGGAAAAACTGTTTTTT. Translation gives CASSPQGEKLFF.

This clone was observed a few times. The chain carries TRBV11-2 and TRBJ1-4; no firm D call. This CDR3 comprises 13 residues. V lost 3 bases and J lost 5, with 7 bases in between. Germline assignment: CDR1 SGHAT and CDR2 FQNNGV. The CDR3 loop reads CASSFQRNEKLFF. The DNA of the CDR3 is TGTGCCAGCAGCTTTCAGAGGAATGAAAAACTGTTTTTT.

This chain joins TRBV4-2 and TRBJ2-5; 10 bases align to TRBD1. This CDR3 is 17 amino acids long. From germline, CDR1 is LGHNA and CDR2 YNFKEQ. The V segment lost 0 bases and the J segment 1 base; nucleotides outside the gene matches: 5. The CDR3 protein is CASSQDPGQGIQETQYF. The CDR3 coding sequence is TGTGCCAGCAGCCAAGATCCGGGACAGGGGATCCAAGAGACCCAGTACTTC.

V usage is TRBV5-1 and J usage is TRBJ1-2; 8 nucleotides align to TRBD1. With 2 bases clipped from V and 3 bases from J, the junction kept 6 bases outside the gene matches. Per the germline V gene, CDR1 is SGHRS and CDR2 is YFSETQ. The CDR3 length is 15 residues. In DNA form, the CDR3 reads TGCGCCAGCAGCTTTCCGGACAGGGAGGACTATGGCTACACCTTC. This sequence encodes CASSFPDREDYGYTF.

The chain has TRBV7-9 and TRBJ2-3; D unresolved. The germline gives CDR1 SEHNR, CDR2 FQNEAQ (reference sequence). CDR3 length: 11 residues. Between the trimmed V and J ends, which lost 5 bases and 4 bases, there was a span of 4 bases. CDR3 region: CASSEADTQYF. Written as DNA, the CDR3 is TGTGCCAGCAGCGAGGCAGATACGCAGTATTTT.

The chain links TRBV4-2 to TRBJ2-2; D possibly corresponds to TRBD1 (5 bases). V was trimmed by 2 bases and J by 6 bases, leaving 13 bases between them. Germline loops: CDR1 LGHNA, CDR2 YNFKEQ. The CDR3 covers 15 residues. This chain's CDR3 is CASSQRAGSSGELFF. In nucleotides, the CDR3 is TGTGCCAGCAGCCAAAGGGCAGGGTCATCCGGGGAGCTGTTTTTT.